This record looks at one T cell receptor (beta chain) sequence and its context. Its cognate antigen has yet to be identified. Base qualities are not recorded, but no much larger clone differs from it by a single base. The sample originates from a study of blood T cell repertoires in COVID-19 (TCRdb year 2020). Regarding the study in general: The collaborator samples originated in the United States, Italy and Spain and spanned the acute and convalescent phases of COVID-19. Where available, HLA class I and class II types were taken from metadata supplied by the sample provider and were not determined by assay-based typing. Deeply sampled blood TCRbeta repertoires from subjects exposed to, actively infected with, or recovered from COVID-19 were included in the dataset. The samples were drawn from the first 160 participants of the ongoing ImmuneRACE study and from roughly 1,300 subjects provided by 6 global collaborators. The repertoires were released in a freely available public database intended as a resource for research on the immune response to SARS-CoV-2. The sample metadata nearly always contained a de-identified subject ID, COVID-19 status, age in years and sex. The material from the prospective study consisted of cDNA or gDNA derived from T cells, B-cell-depleted T cells, or PBMCs.

The CDR3 numbers 16 residues from cysteine through phenylalanine. The DNA shown is the 48-base CDR3, in frame from base 1. For CDR1 and CDR2, the germline V gene lists SGDLS and YYNGEE. Trimming costs V 0 bases and J 3 bases, and their ends lie 13 bases apart. The paper's findings and limits, for the study overall: The quantity of clinical and demographic metadata differed by source and by participant and was supplied without curation.

In the prospective study, participants were about 18 to 95 years old, resided in approximately 25 geographic areas of the United States, and were enrolled through a virtual design. In the prospective study, participants were assigned to cohorts based on the clinical history participants reported in a screening survey and a study questionnaire. Mobile phlebotomists in the prospective study collected whole blood, serum and a nasopharyngeal or oropharyngeal swab from every participant. Over a roughly two-month period, participants in the prospective study had the option of providing additional blood draws and questionnaires. Before DNA extraction, prospective study blood samples were shipped either frozen or at room temperature. TCRbeta CDR3 regions were amplified from genomic DNA by means of the immunoSEQ Assay, a bias-controlled multiplex PCR. The source study handled its data this way. Nucleated cell counts per sample were estimated from amplification of reference gene primers within the assay. To quantify the absolute abundance of each unique TCRbeta CDR3 rearrangement, sequence reads were collapsed and filtered. For each sample, productive Simpson clonality was calculated as the square root of Simpson's diversity index across productive rearrangements. Entries here come from immuneACCESS through TCRdb and include only in-frame sequences with V and J called. Some clones fail to appear in such tables; in the studies checked, an unresolved V gene covers under half of the shortfall, and the cause of the remainder is unknown. V and J calls and clone size follow that table, whereas D and trimming were derived from the DNA. Present in this sample are over 350,000 clones, roughly 85% of which were seen just once. The ten largest clones capture roughly 2% of the sample.

The receptor was derived from a woman in her late teens or twenties with acute COVID-19. The sequenced sample was PBMCs or T cells enriched from blood (not recorded which). This chain joins TRBV9 to TRBJ2-1, with a tentative D gene TRBD1 over 5 matching bases. The CDR3 region reads CASSVGGGRVYNEQFF. The DNA sequence reads TGTGCCAGCAGCGTAGGGGGCGGTCGGGTCTACAATGAGCAGTTCTTC.